This entry features one TCR beta chain sequence. Its antigen is unidentified. Regarding time point: week 35, safety follow-up. Every single dose of the vaccine, 300 ug of mutant IDH1 20-mer peptide, came with topical imiquimod. There were eight vaccinations for patients, given in weeks 1, 3, 5, 7, 11, 15, 19 and 23. Germline trimming cut 4 bases from V and 4 bases from J; bases unmatched to any gene: 11. Germline V CDR1 and CDR2: SGHVS, FNYEAQ. The CDR3 is 16 amino acids. The data were produced by immunoSEQ multiplex PCR, yet TCRdb's version contains in-frame clones alone and is incomplete. The data contain about 60,000 clones, around 80% of them singletons. The data stem from a study of a mutant IDH1 vaccine in newly diagnosed glioma. Study-wide context: Investigators started vaccination 4-6 weeks after radiotherapy alone, or with temozolomide cycles. At week 35 came visit V12, and visit V13 followed at week 47.

General study results and limits: The study observed vaccine-induced immune responses in about 93% of patients.

The sequences come from PBMCs, collected from a glioma patient whose treatment included an IDH1 peptide vaccine. The origin of this receptor is a man between 25 and 39 years old with glioma. The V and J genes are TRBV7-6 and TRBJ1-2; 8 nucleotides line up with TRBD1. The CDR3 reads CASSSGQGYLTYGYTF. The CDR3 bases are TGTGCCAGCAGCTCAGGACAGGGCTACTTGACCTATGGCTACACCTTC.